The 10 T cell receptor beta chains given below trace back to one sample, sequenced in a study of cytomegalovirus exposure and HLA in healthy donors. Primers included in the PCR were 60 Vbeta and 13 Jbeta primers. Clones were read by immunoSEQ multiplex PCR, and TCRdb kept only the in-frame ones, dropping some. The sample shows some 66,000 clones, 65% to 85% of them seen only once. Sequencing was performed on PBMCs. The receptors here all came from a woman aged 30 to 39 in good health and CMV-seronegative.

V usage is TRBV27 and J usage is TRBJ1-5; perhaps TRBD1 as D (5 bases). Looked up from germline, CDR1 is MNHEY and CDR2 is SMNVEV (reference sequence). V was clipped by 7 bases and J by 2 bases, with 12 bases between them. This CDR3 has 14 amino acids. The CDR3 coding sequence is TGTGCCAGCAAAAGGGGATACGGCAATCAGCCCCAGCATTTT. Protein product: CASKRGYGNQPQHF.

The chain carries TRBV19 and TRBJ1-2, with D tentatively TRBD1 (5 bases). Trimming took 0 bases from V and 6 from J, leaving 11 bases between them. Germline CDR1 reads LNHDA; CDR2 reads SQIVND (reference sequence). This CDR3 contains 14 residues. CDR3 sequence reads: CASSIDRGGNGYTF. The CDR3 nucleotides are TGTGCCAGTAGTATAGATCGGGGCGGGAATGGCTACACCTTC. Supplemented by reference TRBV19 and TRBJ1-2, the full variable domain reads DGGITQSPKYLFRKEGQNVTLSCEQNLNHDAMYWYRQDPGQGLRLIYYSQIVNDFQKGDIAEGYSVSREKKESFPLTVTSAQKNPTAFYLCASSIDRGGNGYTFGSGTRLTVV.

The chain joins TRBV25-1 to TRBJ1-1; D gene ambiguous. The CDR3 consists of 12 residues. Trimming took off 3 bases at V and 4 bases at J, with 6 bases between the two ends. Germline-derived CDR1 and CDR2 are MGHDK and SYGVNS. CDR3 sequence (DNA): TGTGCCAGCAGTGACTCCGTCACTGAAGCTTTCTTT. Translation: CASSDSVTEAFF.

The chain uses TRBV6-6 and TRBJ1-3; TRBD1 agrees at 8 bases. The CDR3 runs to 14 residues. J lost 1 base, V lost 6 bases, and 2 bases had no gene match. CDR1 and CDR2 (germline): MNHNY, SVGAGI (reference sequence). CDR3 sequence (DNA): TGTGCCAGCAGCTGGACAGGGTCTGGAAACACCATATATTTT. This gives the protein CASSWTGSGNTIYF.

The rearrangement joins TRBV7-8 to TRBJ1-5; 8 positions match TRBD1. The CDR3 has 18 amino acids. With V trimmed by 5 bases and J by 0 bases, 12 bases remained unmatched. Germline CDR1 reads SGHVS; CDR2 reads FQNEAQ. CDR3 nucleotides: TGTGCCAGCAGCCGACGCAGGGGGCCTACGGGTAGCAATCAGCCCCAGCATTTT. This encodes CASSRRRGPTGSNQPQHF.

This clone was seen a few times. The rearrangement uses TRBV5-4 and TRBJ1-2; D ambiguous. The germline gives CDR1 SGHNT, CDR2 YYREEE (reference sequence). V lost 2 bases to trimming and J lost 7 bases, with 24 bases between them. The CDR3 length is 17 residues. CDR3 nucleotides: TGTGCCAGCAGCTTTATTAAGAGGACCGGGAGGTGGTCTGGCTACACCTTC. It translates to CASSFIKRTGRWSGYTF.

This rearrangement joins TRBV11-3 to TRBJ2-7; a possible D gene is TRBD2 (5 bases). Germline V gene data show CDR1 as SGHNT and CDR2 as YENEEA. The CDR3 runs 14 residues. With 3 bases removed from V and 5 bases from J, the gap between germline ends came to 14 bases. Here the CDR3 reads CASSFSGNPHEQYF. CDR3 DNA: TGTGCCAGCAGCTTCTCCGGGAATCCCCACGAGCAGTACTTC.

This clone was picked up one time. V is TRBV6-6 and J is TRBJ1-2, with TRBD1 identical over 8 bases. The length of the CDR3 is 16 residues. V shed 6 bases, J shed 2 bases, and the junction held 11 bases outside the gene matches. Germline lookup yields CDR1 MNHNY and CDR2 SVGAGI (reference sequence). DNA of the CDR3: TGTGCCAGCAGCAAAGCAGGGGGCGGTAAGAACTATGGCTACACCTTC. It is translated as CASSKAGGGKNYGYTF.

In DNA form, the CDR3 reads TGTGCCAGCAGTGAATTGACGGGGAACACTGAAGCTTTCTTT. Protein: CASSELTGNTEAFF. J is TRBJ1-1 and V is TRBV6-1; no firm D call. V dropped 2 bases and J dropped 1 base, with 8 bases sitting between them. Germline V gives CDR1 MNHNS, CDR2 SASEGT. The CDR3 is 14 amino acids.

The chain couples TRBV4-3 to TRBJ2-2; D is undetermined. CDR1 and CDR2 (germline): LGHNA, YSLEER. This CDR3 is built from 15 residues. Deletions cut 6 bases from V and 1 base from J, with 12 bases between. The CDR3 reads CASSLRHKNTGELFF. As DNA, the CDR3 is TGCGCCAGCAGTCTACGACATAAGAACACCGGGGAGCTGTTTTTT.